This T cell receptor (beta chain) was sequenced in a study of cytomegalovirus exposure and HLA in healthy donors (dated by TCRdb to the late 2010s). Regarding the study in general: An earlier analysis of fewer than 750 of the donors reported approximately 300 Gb of sequence data and 117 million unique TCR beta sequences obtained from some 200 million T cells. Roughly 300 gigabases of sequencing data and roughly 90 million unique TCR sequences were included in an early release covering under 650 HLA-typed donors. The genetic ancestry cluster associated with self-reported Caucasian donors included over 65% of the approximately 410 genotyped donors. The study aimed to test whether cataloging public T cell receptors could reveal signatures of past pathogen exposure. The study used immunosequencing to profile the T cell repertoires of approximately 640 subjects and linked those repertoires to cytomegalovirus serostatus. In addition to the first cohort of hundreds of subjects, a separate validation cohort of around 110 different subjects was used. The study combined high-throughput TCR immunosequencing, statistical association of individual TCRs with disease status, and machine learning to predict cytomegalovirus infection status. A later analysis re-analyzed previously published TCR beta repertoires from 650 to 800 donors and added high-resolution HLA genotyping to study TCR occurrence patterns. In the later analysis, no new phenotypic data were used to find candidate immune exposures; instead, reliance was placed on TCR beta sequences and their occurrence across donors. In an earlier analysis of 500 to 650 of the donors, high-throughput TCR beta sequencing was used to judge whether each TCR beta V gene segment behaved as functional or pseudogenic. Alongside the repertoire data, information on donor age, sex, ethnicity and CMV serostatus was compiled. A later genetic analysis used genome-wide SNP genotypes for about 55% of the 666 donors, treating that subset as a discovery cohort. All discovery cohort repertoires had been generated on a single sequencing platform. HLA typing included class I and class II loci at four-digit resolution. Typing coverage varied by locus: roughly 620-640 donors for A, B, C, DRB1 and DQB1; more than 500 for DQA1; approximately 610 for DPA1; 450 to 480 for DPB1. Several DR-DQ haplotypes were handled as single units for association and clustering, since linkage in the cohort was strong. Among approximately 370 genotyped donors of the cohort, an average of approximately 200,000 unique TCR beta nucleotide sequences was sequenced per donor, of which about 18% were non-productive.

Results and caveats for the whole study, not just this receptor: Assigning TCR associations to individual alleles was difficult when HLA alleles, especially DR and DQ, strongly co-occurred. Specific HLA alleles were associated with 15,000 to 20,000 TCR beta sequences at a false discovery rate of 0.05 in a later analysis. Linkage disequilibrium might explain the correlated functional status among segregating V segments, but an unknown experimental factor could not be excluded. Immune exposure information for the cohort was limited to CMV serostatus. A further reported finding was that TCR beta sequences accurately predicted the HLA-A and HLA-B alleles for most subjects in the first cohort. Several of the top co-occurrence clusters appeared to be linked to parvovirus B19, influenza, CMV and Epstein-Barr virus, according to a later analysis. Broadly in line with IMGT annotations, most TCR beta V segments showed up in productive rearrangements about 87% or about 30% of the time in an earlier analysis of approximately 600 of the donors. Because HLA typing was missing for some donors at each locus, association tests included only the typed subset. The sequencing pipeline was judged likely to have produced a cluster of highly shared sequence variants as a technical artifact. Compared with equally common non-associated chains, HLA-associated TCR beta chains in a later analysis were more clonally expanded and had lower generation probabilities. Compared with the roughly 600-donor mean, donors in an Asian-associated ancestry cluster had fewer N-insertions in productive TCRs, according to a later genetic analysis. The cohort was sequenced for TCR beta chains only, and without alpha or paired-chain data the features that could be detected were limited. Some IMGT-functional V segments, including TRBV6-2 and TRBV6-3, could not be distinguished by the 87-base-pair reads and were therefore excluded. Because counts were too low, more than 15 rarely observed V segments, including chromosome 9 orphons, were left out of the earlier analysis of about 500 of the donors. It was suggested by the authors that the approach could potentially be generalized to other disease states and immunological phenotypes. A later analysis found that TCR association rates varied across HLA loci, with DRB1 alleles showing the most associated TCRs and HLA-C alleles the fewest. In the study, 164 TCR beta chains were listed as associated with cytomegalovirus. Most CMV-associated TCR beta chains appeared to be HLA-restricted in a later analysis, and the HLA associations seemed to be driven largely by CMV exposure. The classifier was reported to diagnose cytomegalovirus status with high specificity and sensitivity in both the original cohort and the validation cohort. An association between a missense DCLRE1C variant and V-gene and J-gene trimming of TCR beta chains was found in a later genetic analysis and replicated in an independent cohort. Presence/absence analyses assumed roughly uniform sequencing depth across donors, an assumption that may not hold. Across donors, most TCR sequences were observed very rarely, whereas some public TCRs were present in many individuals. Three of the identified cytomegalovirus-associated TCR beta chains were confirmed in vitro to be specific for cytomegalovirus antigens.

Remarks on this clone: The antigen this receptor binds is unknown. Per-base quality was not reported, and no clone a single base away is much larger than it.

The cohort comprised under 700 healthy bone marrow donors. At the time of sampling, all cohort members were nominally healthy, though unrecorded immune exposures were likely present. The donor was CMV seronegative and was included in the group of a few hundred seronegative cohort members. Each donor provided a peripheral blood sample, and peripheral blood mononuclear cells were used for TCR beta sequencing. Genomic DNA was extracted from the blood cell samples with the Qiagen DNeasy Blood Extraction Kit. Libraries were prepared through the immunoSEQ multiplex PCR assay. A mixture of 60 forward primers for TCR Vbeta segments and 13 reverse primers for TCR Jbeta segments was used in the multiplex PCR. A multiplex PCR assay on genomic DNA amplified the CDR3 region of rearranged TCR beta genes. Amplified TCR beta libraries were sequenced as 87-base-pair reads on the Illumina HiSeq System. The study's own analysis went as follows. A later analysis tallied 75 million to 95 million unique TCR beta chains across the 666 repertoires, and approximately 9.9 million of those chains were shared by two or more donors. Raw reads were error-corrected and collapsed into unique sequences by a nearest-neighbor algorithm in which closely related sequences were merged to remove PCR and sequencing errors. V, D and J gene segments were assigned by aligning CDR3 sequences to IMGT reference sequences. For a sequence to be retained, a match of at least six nucleotides was required to both a V gene segment and a J gene segment. A rearrangement counted as productive if the CDR3 had no stop codons and remained in frame with V and J, and every other rearrangement counted as non-productive. CDR3 was defined according to IMGT convention as the region running from the second conserved V-encoded cysteine to the conserved J-encoded phenylalanine. The earlier analysis of some 550 of the donors excluded any sequence lacking an unambiguous match to a single V gene segment. An earlier analysis of a few hundred of the donors classified V segments as functional when productive rearrangements were above 56.7% and as segregating when the standard deviation between donors was above 5%. A statistical classification framework was built for diagnosing cytomegalovirus status from the catalog of TCR beta chain sequences. V and J gene assignment, in a later analysis, came from comparing TCR nucleotide sequences with IMGT/GENE-DB human TR gene sequences. The TCRdist pipeline was used in a later analysis to assign CDR3 sequences and most-parsimonious VDJ recombination scenarios. In a later analysis, each TCR beta chain was defined by its CDR3 amino acid sequence together with its V-gene family, and reads without a unique V-gene family were excluded. To address suspected cross-contamination and a sequencing artifact, a later analysis removed over 500 highly shared, low-generation-probability nucleotide sequences. For each public chain, a later analysis derived a clonal expansion index from normalized ranks of inferred template counts within each repertoire. In a later analysis, generation probabilities were computed using a VDJ recombination model fitted to out-of-frame rearrangements, and the results were checked against IGoR. In a later analysis, TCR-TCR, TCR-HLA and TCR-CMV co-occurrence was scored with hypergeometric tests, and a repertoire-size bias correction was applied to TCR pairs. A later analysis estimated false discovery rates by permuting HLA or CMV assignments 20 times. In a later analysis, co-occurring TCRs were grouped with DBSCAN, and TCRdist sequence similarity was added when clustering was performed within HLA-allele-positive subsets. Repertoires with fewer than 30,000 or more than 120,000 public chains, plus five repertoires with anomalous nucleotide sharing, were excluded from co-occurrence clustering. TCRdb took this table from immuneACCESS and kept in-frame rearrangements with V and J called. Such tables lack part of the clones; where checked against another copy, unresolved V genes explain under half of the gap, and the rest is unexplained. V and J calls and clone size follow that table, whereas D and trimming were derived from the DNA. This sample lists some 150,000 clones; 65% to 90% were detected once. Of the sample, less than 3% is held by the ten largest clones.

In the germline V gene, CDR1 corresponds to SGHDT and CDR2 to YYEEEE. V is cut back by 5 bases and J by 0 bases, with 9 bases in the junction unmatched. The CDR3 runs 18 residues from the cysteine to the phenylalanine. The only DNA kept is the CDR3, 54 bases in frame from the first base. The specimen sequenced was PBMCs. The clonotype comes from a woman aged 30 to 39 in good health and CMV-seronegative. The rearranged chain carries TRBV5-6 and TRBJ2-1; 12 middle bases align to TRBD2. The nucleotide sequence reads TGTGCCAGCAGTAGGACTAGCGGGATCACGAGCTCCTACAATGAGCAGTTCTTC. This sequence encodes CASSRTSGITSSYNEQFF.